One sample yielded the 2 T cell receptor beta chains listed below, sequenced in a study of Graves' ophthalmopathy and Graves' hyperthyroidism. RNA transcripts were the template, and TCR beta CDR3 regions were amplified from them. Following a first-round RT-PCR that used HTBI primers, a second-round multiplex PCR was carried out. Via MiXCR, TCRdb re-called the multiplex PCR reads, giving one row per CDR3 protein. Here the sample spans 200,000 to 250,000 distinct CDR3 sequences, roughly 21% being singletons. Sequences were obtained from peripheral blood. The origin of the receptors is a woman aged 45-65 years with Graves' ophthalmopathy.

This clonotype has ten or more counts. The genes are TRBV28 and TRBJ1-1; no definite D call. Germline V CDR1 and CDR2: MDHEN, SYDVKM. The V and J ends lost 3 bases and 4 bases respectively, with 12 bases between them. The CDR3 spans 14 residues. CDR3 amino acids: CASSFGKLGTEAFF. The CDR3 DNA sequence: TGTGCCAGCAGTTTTGGGAAGTTGGGCACTGAAGCTTTCTTT.

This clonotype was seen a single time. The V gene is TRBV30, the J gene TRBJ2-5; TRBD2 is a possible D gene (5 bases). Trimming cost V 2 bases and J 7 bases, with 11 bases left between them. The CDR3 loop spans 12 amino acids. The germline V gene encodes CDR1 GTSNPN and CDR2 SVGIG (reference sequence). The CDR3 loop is CAWSLGSVTQYF. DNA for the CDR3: TGTGCCTGGAGTCTAGGGAGTGTGACCCAGTACTTC. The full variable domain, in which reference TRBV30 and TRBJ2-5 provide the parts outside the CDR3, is SQTIHQWPATLVQPVGSPLSLECTVEGTSNPNLYWYRQAAGRGLQLLFYSVGIGQISSEVPQNLSASRPQDRQFILSSKKLLLSDSGFYLCAWSLGSVTQYFGPGTRLLVL.